This passage covers 22 T cell receptor beta chains from one sample sequenced in a study of naive and memory T cell subsets. For blood and skin samples, reverse transcription used TCR alpha and beta constant primers. MiXCR, applied by TCRdb to the UMI-ligation and nested PCR reads, yields one record per CDR3 protein. This table has over 15,000 distinct CDR3 sequences, 8% to 10% appearing once. Described treatment: skin biopsy from PPD injection site in Mantoux-positive individual. Input was about 1 to 1,100 ng of DNase-treated total RNA without cell sorting. The sample in question was skin, obtained from a tuberculin skin test site. The source of these receptors is an adult in good health.

This clonotype was counted many times. The DNA of the CDR3 is TGCGCCAGCAGCATTACCGGGACATCTAGCTCCTACGAGCAGTACTTC. Translating it yields CASSITGTSSSYEQYF. The V call is TRBV4-1, the J call TRBJ2-7; D possibly corresponds to TRBD1 (6 bases). The V and J ends lost 5 bases and 0 bases respectively, with 17 bases between them. The CDR3 is made up of 16 amino acids. Germline CDR1 is MGHRA and CDR2 is YSYEKL.

This clonotype was recorded a few times. This chain connects TRBV12-3 or TRBV12-4 to TRBJ2-1; the match to TRBD2 covers 9 bases. CDR3 length: 19 amino acids. V trimming: 0 bases; J trimming: 4 bases; junction bases outside the gene matches: 13. The CDR3 nucleotides read TGTGCCAGCAGTTTAGCGCGGGGGGGTTGGTCGCACAAATACAATGAGCAGTTCTTC. It specifies CASSLARGGWSHKYNEQFF.

In its sample, this clonotype was seen many times. The chain has TRBV16 and TRBJ2-3; TRBD2 matches at 7 bases. Per the germline V gene, CDR1 is KGHSY and CDR2 is FQNENV. The CDR3 is 12 residues long. V shed 2 bases, J shed 9 bases, and the junction held 2 bases outside the gene matches. The CDR3 region is CASSQLAATQYF. CDR3 DNA sequence: TGTGCCAGCAGCCAACTAGCGGCCACGCAGTATTTT.

By share of the sample, this clonotype is medium-sized. CDR3 in DNA: TGTGCCAGCAGCTTAGTGGCTTTCGGACTAGCGAGACGAACAGATACGCAGTATTTT. Translation: CASSLVAFGLARRTDTQYF. This chain links TRBV7-2 with TRBJ2-3; TRBD2 matches at 9 bases. With 1 base clipped from V and 3 bases from J, the junction kept 14 bases outside the gene matches. The V gene's germline CDR1 is SGHTA and CDR2 FQGNSA. The CDR3 is made up of 19 amino acids.

In regard to this clonotype: At one of its ends the junction is not consistent with the germline gene, which may arise from a read error. The genes are TRBV5-1 and TRBJ1-2; tentative D call: TRBD1 (5 bases). CDR1 and CDR2 (germline): SGHRS, YFSETQ. There are 12 residues in the CDR3. The CDR3 sequence is CASSGTDYGDTF. The CDR3 DNA reads as TGCGCCAGCAGCGGGACTGACTATGGCGACACCTTC.

This clonotype has more than one count but fewer than ten. The chain links TRBV3-1 to TRBJ1-4; possibly TRBD1 for D (5 bases). V was shortened by 5 bases and J by 7 bases, with 17 bases between the two germline ends. CDR3 length equals 15 residues. Germline CDR1 is LGHDT and CDR2 is YNNKEL (reference sequence). CDR3 bases: TGTGCCAGCAGCGACTCGGGACTCGAAGGTGAAAAACTGTTTTTT. Encoded protein: CASSDSGLEGEKLFF.

The table lists this clonotype with many counts. The V call is TRBV4-1, the J call TRBJ2-3, with a weak D call TRBD2 (6 bases). Trimming removed 4 bases at V and 9 bases at J, with 23 bases between. The CDR3 totals 16 residues. The germline V gene encodes CDR1 MGHRA and CDR2 YSYEKL. The CDR3 DNA sequence: TGCGCCAGCAGCCCCGGGAGTTCTTTTACCCTGAAGACGCAGTATTTT. It yields the protein CASSPGSSFTLKTQYF.

V and J are TRBV4-1 and TRBJ2-7; 8 positions match TRBD1. This CDR3 spans 14 amino acids. The V segment lost 1 base and the J segment 3 bases; nucleotides outside the gene matches: 2. Germline loops: CDR1 MGHRA, CDR2 YSYEKL. The CDR3 spells CASSQGTGYYEQYF. CDR3 bases: TGCGCCAGCAGCCAAGGGACAGGGTACTACGAGCAGTACTTC.

This clonotype was found a few times. The rearrangement links TRBV20-1 to TRBJ2-7; D is unresolved. Trimming stripped 0 bases from V and 0 bases from J, with 15 bases between. CDR3 length: 16 residues. The V gene's germline CDR1 is DFQATT and CDR2 SNEGSKA (reference sequence). CDR3 sequence (DNA): TGCAGTGCTAGAGAGAAAGGGCCCCTTAGCTCCTACGAGCAGTACTTC. Translating it yields CSAREKGPLSSYEQYF.

This clonotype was found many times. The V call is TRBV20-1, the J call TRBJ2-1; TRBD2 matches at 8 bases. Germline V gene sequence: CDR1 DFQATT, CDR2 SNEGSKA (reference sequence). V gave up 3 bases and J gave up 7 bases; unmatched junction bases: 11. There are 15 residues in the CDR3. The CDR3 protein is CSASPAGGRLNEQFF. The CDR3, as DNA: TGCAGTGCTAGCCCCGCGGGCGGGAGGTTGAATGAGCAGTTCTTC.

This clonotype was observed many times. The V and J genes are TRBV6-5 and TRBJ2-1, with D tentatively TRBD2 (5 bases). This CDR3 region has 15 residues. Germline CDR1 and CDR2: MNHEY and SVGAGI. V was pared by 6 bases and J by 3 bases, with 15 bases between. This CDR3 is CASREDYGLYNEQFF. The CDR3 DNA follows: TGTGCCAGCAGGGAAGACTACGGGCTCTACAATGAGCAGTTCTTC.

The V call is TRBV7-9, the J call TRBJ2-1; 11 bases align to TRBD1. Trimming at V came to 5 bases and at J to 6 bases, leaving 6 bases not matched to a gene. Germline-derived CDR1 and CDR2 are SEHNR and FQNEAQ (reference sequence). The CDR3 is 15 residues long. In DNA, the CDR3 is TGTGCCAGCAGCACTACCGGGACAGGGGGCAATGAGCAGTTCTTC. Residues: CASSTTGTGGNEQFF. Drawing the rest from reference TRBV7-9 and TRBJ2-1, the complete variable domain is DTGVSQNPRHKITKRGQNVTFRCDPISEHNRLYWYRQTLGQGPEFLTYFQNEAQLEKSRLLSDRFSAERPKGSFSTLEIQRTEQGDSAMYLCASSTTGTGGNEQFFGPGTRLTVL.

This clonotype was seen ten or more times. The chain employs TRBV20-1 and TRBJ2-7, with 8 bases fitting TRBD2. The CDR3 spans 15 residues. Germline assignment: CDR1 DFQATT and CDR2 SNEGSKA (reference sequence). The V gene end was trimmed by 4 bases and the J gene end by 2 bases; junction bases not matched to a gene: 10. The CDR3 loop reads CSATPAGARPYEQYF. CDR3 coding DNA: TGCAGTGCTACACCAGCGGGAGCCCGGCCCTACGAGCAGTACTTC.

This clonotype ranks as medium-sized (0.01 to 0.1%). The chain uses TRBV3-1 and TRBJ2-7, with 12 bases matching TRBD1. V shed 5 bases, J shed 0 bases, and the junction held 11 bases outside the gene matches. CDR3 length: 18 amino acids. CDR1 and CDR2 from the germline V gene are LGHDT and YNNKEL (reference sequence). The CDR3 nucleotides read TGTGCCAGCAGCTCGCCGGGACAGGGGGCAACCTACTCCTACGAGCAGTACTTC. Amino acids: CASSSPGQGATYSYEQYF.

Ten or more counts support this clonotype. The V gene is TRBV19, the J gene TRBJ2-4; weak D call: TRBD2 (5 bases). Trimming took off 3 bases at V and 0 bases at J, with 9 bases between the two ends. CDR3 length: 15 amino acids. Germline V gene lookup returns CDR1 LNHDA and CDR2 SQIVND (reference sequence). This CDR3 is CASSIRGPAKNIQYF. DNA of the CDR3: TGTGCCAGTAGTATCCGCGGGCCAGCCAAAAACATTCAGTACTTC.

This clonotype was observed a single time. This may stem from a read error, because a much larger clone lies one nucleotide away. The chain has TRBV20-1 and TRBJ2-1; 7 bases map to TRBD2. The length of the CDR3 is 20 residues. Germline-derived CDR1 and CDR2 are DFQATT and SNEGSKA (reference sequence). The CDR3 DNA sequence: TGCAGTGCTAGAGATTTGGCGGGAGTCTCCCTTTTCGACTCCTACAATGAGCGGTTCTTC. This sequence encodes CSARDLAGVSLFDSYNERFF.

This clonotype was seen at least ten times. The chain uses TRBV29-1 and TRBJ1-5; no clear D. This CDR3 contains 13 residues. V was pared by 6 bases and J by 2 bases, with 11 bases between. CDR1 is SQVTM, CDR2 ANQGSEA, per germline. As DNA, the CDR3 is TGCAGCGTCGCAACAGAGGGCAATCAGCCCCAGCATTTT. Protein product: CSVATEGNQPQHF. The variable domain in full, completed from reference TRBV29-1 and TRBJ1-5, reads SAVISQKPSRDICQRGTSLTIQCQVDSQVTMMFWYRQQPGQSLTLIATANQGSEATYESGFVIDKFPISRPNLTFSTLTVSNMSPEDSSIYLCSVATEGNQPQHFGDGTRLSIL.

This clonotype was counted many times. The rearrangement uses TRBV4-1 and TRBJ2-3, with D perhaps TRBD1 (5 bases). V lost 1 base and J lost 6, with 14 bases in between. Germline-derived CDR1 and CDR2 are MGHRA and YSYEKL. This CDR3 is 15 amino acids long. The CDR3 loop reads CASSQGGLGPDTQYF. Here the CDR3 DNA reads TGCGCCAGCAGCCAAGGAGGATTGGGGCCTGATACGCAGTATTTT.

The chain joins TRBV4-1 to TRBJ2-5, with unresolved D. The CDR3 runs to 13 residues. Trimming left V 4 bases short and J 5 bases short, with 11 bases between. Germline CDR1 MGHRA, CDR2 YSYEKL. The CDR3 reads CASSPAMVETQYF. In nucleotides, the CDR3 is TGCGCCAGCAGCCCAGCGATGGTTGAGACCCAGTACTTC.

This clonotype was seen repeatedly, ten times or more. The chain combines TRBV2 with TRBJ1-1, with 10 positions matching TRBD1. The CDR3 has 14 amino acids. CDR1 and CDR2 (germline): SNHLY, FYNNEI. V shed 8 bases, J shed 5 bases, and the junction held 8 bases outside the gene matches. DNA for the CDR3: TGTGCCAGCTGTCGGGGACAGGGGCAAACTGAAGCTTTCTTT. It encodes CASCRGQGQTEAFF.

This clonotype was seen at least ten times. The chain recombines TRBV28 with TRBJ2-6; no reliable D call. Looked up from germline, CDR1 is MDHEN and CDR2 is SYDVKM. Trimming took off 7 bases at V and 0 bases at J, with 13 bases between the two ends. This CDR3 has 16 amino acids. The CDR3 bases are TGTGCCAGCAATAAAATCGTCACCTCTGGGGCCAACGTCCTGACTTTC. Protein sequence: CASNKIVTSGANVLTF.

This clonotype was seen repeatedly, ten times or more. J is TRBJ2-3 and V is TRBV29-1; D might be TRBD2 (5 bases). CDR1 and CDR2 from the germline V gene are SQVTM and ANQGSEA. CDR3 size: 18 residues. Between the trimmed V and J ends, which lost 3 bases and 1 base, there was a span of 23 bases. The CDR3 coding sequence is TGCAGCGTTGACTCGCTAGCAACTGAAACGCAGGGCACAGATACGCAGTATTTT. It is translated as CSVDSLATETQGTDTQYF.